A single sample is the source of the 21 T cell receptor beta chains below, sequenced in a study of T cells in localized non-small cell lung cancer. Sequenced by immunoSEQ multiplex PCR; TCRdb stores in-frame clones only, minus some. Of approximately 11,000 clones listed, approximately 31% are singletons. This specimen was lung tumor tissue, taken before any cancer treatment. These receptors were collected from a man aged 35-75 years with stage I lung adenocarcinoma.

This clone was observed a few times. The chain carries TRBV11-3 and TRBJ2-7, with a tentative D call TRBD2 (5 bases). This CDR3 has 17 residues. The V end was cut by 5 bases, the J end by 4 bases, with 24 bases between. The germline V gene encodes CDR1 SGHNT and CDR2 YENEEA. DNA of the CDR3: TGTGCCAGCAGCACCCGCCCCGGGGAAGGAAAAGGGTACGAGCAGTACTTC. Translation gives CASSTRPGEGKGYEQYF. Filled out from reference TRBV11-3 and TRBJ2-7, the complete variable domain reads EAGVVQSPRYKIIEKKQPVAFWCNPISGHNTLYWYLQNLGQGPELLIRYENEEAVDDSQLPKDRFSAERLKGVDSTLKIQPAELGDSAVYLCASSTRPGEGKGYEQYFGPGTRLTVT.

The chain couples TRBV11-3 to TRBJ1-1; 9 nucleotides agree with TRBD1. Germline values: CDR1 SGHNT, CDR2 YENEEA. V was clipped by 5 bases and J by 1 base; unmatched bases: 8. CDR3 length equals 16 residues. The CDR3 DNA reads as TGTGCCAGCAGCCGCCGAACGGGACAGGGGAACACTGAAGCTTTCTTT. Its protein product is CASSRRTGQGNTEAFF.

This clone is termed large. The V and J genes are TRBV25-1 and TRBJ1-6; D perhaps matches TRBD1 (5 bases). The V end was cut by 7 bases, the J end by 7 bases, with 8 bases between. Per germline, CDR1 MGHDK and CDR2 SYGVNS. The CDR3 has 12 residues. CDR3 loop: CASNGHNSPLHF. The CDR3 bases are TGTGCCAGCAATGGACACAATTCACCCCTCCACTTT.

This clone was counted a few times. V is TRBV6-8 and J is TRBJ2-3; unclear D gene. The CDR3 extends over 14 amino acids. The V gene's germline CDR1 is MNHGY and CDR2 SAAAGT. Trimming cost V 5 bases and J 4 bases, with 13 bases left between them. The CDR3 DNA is TGTGCCAGCAGTGTTGAATCATCGGCAGATACGCAGTATTTT. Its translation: CASSVESSADTQYF.

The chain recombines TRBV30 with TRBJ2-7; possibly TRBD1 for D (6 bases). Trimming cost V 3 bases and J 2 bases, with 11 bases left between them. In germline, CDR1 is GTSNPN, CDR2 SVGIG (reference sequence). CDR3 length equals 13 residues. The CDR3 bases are TGTGCCTGGAGCGTCAGGGGCCCCTACGAGCAGTACTTC. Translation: CAWSVRGPYEQYF.

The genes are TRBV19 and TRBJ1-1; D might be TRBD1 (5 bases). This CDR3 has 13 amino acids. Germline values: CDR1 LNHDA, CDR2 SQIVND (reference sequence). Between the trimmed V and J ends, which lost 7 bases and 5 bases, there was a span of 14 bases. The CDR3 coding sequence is TGTGCCAGTATTCGCGGGGGAGGTACTGAAGCTTTCTTT. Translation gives CASIRGGGTEAFF.

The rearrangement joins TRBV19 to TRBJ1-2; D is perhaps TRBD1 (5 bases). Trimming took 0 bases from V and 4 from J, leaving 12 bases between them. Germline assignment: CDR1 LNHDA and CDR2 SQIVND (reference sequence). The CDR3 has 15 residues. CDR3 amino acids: CASSIDWGYGYGYTF. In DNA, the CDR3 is TGTGCCAGTAGTATAGATTGGGGGTACGGCTATGGCTACACCTTC.

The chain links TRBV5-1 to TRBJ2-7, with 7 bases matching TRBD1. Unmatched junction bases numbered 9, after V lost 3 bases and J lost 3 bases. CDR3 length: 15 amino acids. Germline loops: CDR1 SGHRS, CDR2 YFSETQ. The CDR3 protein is CASSSTTGNYYEQYF. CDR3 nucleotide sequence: TGCGCCAGCAGCTCGACGACAGGGAACTACTACGAGCAGTACTTC. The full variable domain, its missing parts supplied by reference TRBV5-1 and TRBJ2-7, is KAGVTQTPRYLIKTRGQQVTLSCSPISGHRSVSWYQQTPGQGLQFLFEYFSETQRNKGNFPGRFSGRQFSNSRSEMNVSTLELGDSALYLCASSSTTGNYYEQYFGPGTRLTVT.

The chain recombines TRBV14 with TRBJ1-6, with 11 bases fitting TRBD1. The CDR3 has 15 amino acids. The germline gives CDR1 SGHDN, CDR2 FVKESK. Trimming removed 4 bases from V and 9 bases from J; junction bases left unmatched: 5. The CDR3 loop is CASSRTGGRSSPLHF. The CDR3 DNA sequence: TGTGCCAGCAGCCGGACAGGGGGCCGGAGTTCACCCCTCCACTTT.

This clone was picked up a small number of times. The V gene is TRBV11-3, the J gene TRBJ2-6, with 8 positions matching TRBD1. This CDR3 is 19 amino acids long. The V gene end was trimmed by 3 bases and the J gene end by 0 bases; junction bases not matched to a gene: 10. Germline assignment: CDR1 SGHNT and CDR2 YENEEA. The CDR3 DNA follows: TGTGCCAGCAGCTTGGCCACAGGGGGTCGAGGCTCTGGGGCCAACGTCCTGACTTTC. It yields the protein CASSLATGGRGSGANVLTF.

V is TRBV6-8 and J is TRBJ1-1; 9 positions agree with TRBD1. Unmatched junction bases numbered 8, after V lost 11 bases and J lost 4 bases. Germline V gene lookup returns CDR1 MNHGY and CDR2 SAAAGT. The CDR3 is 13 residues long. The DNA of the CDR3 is TGTGCCGCTACCGGGACAGGGACCACTGAAGCTTTCTTT. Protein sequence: CAATGTGTTEAFF.

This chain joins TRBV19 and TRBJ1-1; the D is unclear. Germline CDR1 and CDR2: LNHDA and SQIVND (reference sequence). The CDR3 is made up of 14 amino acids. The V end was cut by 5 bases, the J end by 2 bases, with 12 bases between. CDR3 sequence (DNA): TGTGCCAGTAGTCTGGCGGGAGTAAACACTGAAGCTTTCTTT. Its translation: CASSLAGVNTEAFF.

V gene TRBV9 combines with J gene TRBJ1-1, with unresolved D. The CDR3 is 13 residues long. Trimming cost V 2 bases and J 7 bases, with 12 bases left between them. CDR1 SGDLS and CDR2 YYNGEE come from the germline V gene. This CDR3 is CASSVGPSNEAFF. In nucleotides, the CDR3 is TGTGCCAGCAGCGTTGGTCCCTCCAATGAAGCTTTCTTT.

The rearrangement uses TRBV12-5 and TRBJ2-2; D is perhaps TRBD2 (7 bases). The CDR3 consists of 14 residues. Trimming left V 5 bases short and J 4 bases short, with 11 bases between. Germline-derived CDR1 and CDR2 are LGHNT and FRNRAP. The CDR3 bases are TGTGCTAGTGGTGCGGGGGCGTCCACCGGGGAGCTGTTTTTT. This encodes CASGAGASTGELFF.

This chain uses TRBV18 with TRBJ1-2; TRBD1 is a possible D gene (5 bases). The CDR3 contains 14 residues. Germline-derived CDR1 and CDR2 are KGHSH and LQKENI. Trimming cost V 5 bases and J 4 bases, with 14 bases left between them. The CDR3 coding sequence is TGTGCCAGCTCAAACGACAGATCCCTCTATGGCTACACCTTC. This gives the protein CASSNDRSLYGYTF.

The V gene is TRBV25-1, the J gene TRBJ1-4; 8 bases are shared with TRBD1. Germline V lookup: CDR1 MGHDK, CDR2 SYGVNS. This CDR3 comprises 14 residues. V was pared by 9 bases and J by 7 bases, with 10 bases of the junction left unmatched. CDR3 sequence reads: CASNRGIEGEKLFF. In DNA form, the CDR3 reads TGTGCCAGTAACAGGGGGATTGAAGGTGAAAAACTGTTTTTT. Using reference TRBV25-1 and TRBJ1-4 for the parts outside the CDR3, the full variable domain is EADIYQTPRYLVIGTGKKITLECSQTMGHDKMYWYQQDPGMELHLIHYSYGVNSTEKGDLSSESTVSRIRTEHFPLTLESARPSHTSQYLCASNRGIEGEKLFFGSGTQLSVL.

The CDR3 loop reads CASSSRGQRTETQYF. The CDR3, as DNA: TGTGCCAGTAGTTCGCGAGGACAGCGGACGGAGACCCAGTACTTC. The chain is built from TRBV19 and TRBJ2-5; D perhaps matches TRBD1 (6 bases). The CDR3 is made up of 15 amino acids. Trimming removed 5 bases from V and 5 bases from J, with 18 bases in between. The germline V gene encodes CDR1 LNHDA and CDR2 SQIVND (reference sequence). Drawing the rest from reference TRBV19 and TRBJ2-5, the complete variable domain is DGGITQSPKYLFRKEGQNVTLSCEQNLNHDAMYWYRQDPGQGLRLIYYSQIVNDFQKGDIAEGYSVSREKKESFPLTVTSAQKNPTAFYLCASSSRGQRTETQYFGPGTRLLVL.

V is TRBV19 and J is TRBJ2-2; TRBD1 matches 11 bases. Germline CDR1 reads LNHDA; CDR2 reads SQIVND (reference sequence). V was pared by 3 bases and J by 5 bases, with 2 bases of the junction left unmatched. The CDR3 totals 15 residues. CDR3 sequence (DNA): TGTGCCAGTAGTATGGGGACAGGGGGGACCGGGGAGCTGTTTTTT. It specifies CASSMGTGGTGELFF.

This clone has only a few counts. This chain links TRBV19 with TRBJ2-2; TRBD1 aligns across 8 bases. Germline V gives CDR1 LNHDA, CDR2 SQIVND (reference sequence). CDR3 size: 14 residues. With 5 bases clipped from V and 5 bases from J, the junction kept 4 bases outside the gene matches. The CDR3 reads CASSLTGGTGELFF. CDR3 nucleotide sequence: TGTGCCAGTAGTTTAACAGGGGGGACCGGGGAGCTGTTTTTT. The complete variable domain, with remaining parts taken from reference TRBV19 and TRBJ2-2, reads DGGITQSPKYLFRKEGQNVTLSCEQNLNHDAMYWYRQDPGQGLRLIYYSQIVNDFQKGDIAEGYSVSREKKESFPLTVTSAQKNPTAFYLCASSLTGGTGELFFGEGSRLTVL.

The CDR3 coding sequence is TGCGCCAGCAGCTTACTTAATGAGGCTGGCTATGGCTACACCTTC. It translates to CASSLLNEAGYGYTF. The chain carries TRBV5-1 and TRBJ1-2; unclear D gene. CDR1 SGHRS and CDR2 YFSETQ come from the germline V gene. The CDR3 runs to 15 residues. Trimming shortened V by 2 bases and J by 4 bases, and 15 bases separated the two germline ends.

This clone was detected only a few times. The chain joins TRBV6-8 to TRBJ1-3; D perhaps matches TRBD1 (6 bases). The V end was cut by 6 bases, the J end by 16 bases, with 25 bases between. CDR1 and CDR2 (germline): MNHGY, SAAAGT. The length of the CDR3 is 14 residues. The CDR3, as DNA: TGTGCCAGCAGGGAGACAGGTACTCTGAGGTCCGAGTATTTT. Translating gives CASRETGTLRSEYF.